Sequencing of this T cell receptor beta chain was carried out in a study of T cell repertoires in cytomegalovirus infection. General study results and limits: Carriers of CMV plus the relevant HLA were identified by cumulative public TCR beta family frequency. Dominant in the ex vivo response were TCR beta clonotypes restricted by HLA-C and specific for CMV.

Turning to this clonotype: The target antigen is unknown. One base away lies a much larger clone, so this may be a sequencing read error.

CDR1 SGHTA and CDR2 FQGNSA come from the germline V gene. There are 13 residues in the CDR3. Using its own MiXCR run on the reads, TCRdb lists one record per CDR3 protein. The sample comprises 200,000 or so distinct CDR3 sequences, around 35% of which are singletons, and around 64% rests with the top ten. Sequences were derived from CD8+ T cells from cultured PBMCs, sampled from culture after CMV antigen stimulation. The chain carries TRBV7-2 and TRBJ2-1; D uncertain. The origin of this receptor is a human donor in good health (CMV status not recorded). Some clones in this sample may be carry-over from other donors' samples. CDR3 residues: CASSLAQYNKQFF. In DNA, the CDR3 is TGTGCCAGCAGCTTAGCCCAGTACAATAAGCAGTTCTTC.